Below are 11 T cell receptor beta chains sequenced from a single sample in a study of blood T cell repertoires in COVID-19 (dated by TCRdb to 2018 to 2020). The method was the immunoSEQ multiplex PCR assay. This is the immuneACCESS table as TCRdb keeps it, with only in-frame sequences that have V and J called. A part of the clones is gone; compared with another copy, unresolved V genes explain less than half, and the rest is unexplained. This sample is represented by about 200,000 clones; 85% to 90% of them were singletons. 2% to 2.5% of the sample is held by the ten biggest clonotypes. Material for sequencing was peripheral blood. The receptors derive from a woman in her fifties or sixties with acute or convalescent COVID-19.

The chain combines TRBV11-2 with TRBJ2-7, with TRBD2 identical over 12 bases. V shed 4 bases, J shed 0 bases, and the junction held 1 base outside the gene matches. From germline, CDR1 is SGHAT and CDR2 FQNNGV. This CDR3 is 15 amino acids long. The CDR3 DNA sequence: TGTGCCAGCAGCTCGGGACTAGCGGGCTCCTACGAGCAGTACTTC. Protein: CASSSGLAGSYEQYF. The full variable domain, completed using reference TRBV11-2 and TRBJ2-7, is EAGVAQSPRYKIIEKRQSVAFWCNPISGHATLYWYQQILGQGPKLLIQFQNNGVVDDSQLPKDRFSAERLKGVDSTLKIQPAKLEDSAVYLCASSSGLAGSYEQYFGPGTRLTVT.

This clone has more than one count but fewer than ten. J is TRBJ1-1 and V is TRBV4-1; D ambiguous. The germline V gene encodes CDR1 MGHRA and CDR2 YSYEKL. The ends were cut back, 3 bases at V and 1 base at J, with 6 bases in the middle. This CDR3 is built from 13 residues. CDR3 residues: CASSHYKNTEAFF. The CDR3 nucleotides read TGCGCCAGCAGCCATTATAAGAACACTGAAGCTTTCTTT.

The J gene is TRBJ2-7, the V gene TRBV4-1; tentative D call: TRBD1 (5 bases). In germline, CDR1 is MGHRA, CDR2 YSYEKL. The V gene lost 1 base and the J gene lost 2 bases, with 12 bases spanning the gap. The CDR3 contains 15 residues. The CDR3 sequence is CASSQGGAGTYEQYF. CDR3 coding DNA: TGCGCCAGCAGCCAAGGTGGGGCAGGGACCTACGAGCAGTACTTC.

This clone was counted only a few times. The chain links TRBV5-4 to TRBJ1-1; the D is unclear. Germline V gives CDR1 SGHNT, CDR2 YYREEE (reference sequence). V was pared by 5 bases and J by 5 bases, with 16 bases between. The CDR3 is made up of 14 amino acids. The CDR3: CASREESFGTEAFF. The CDR3 nucleotides read TGTGCCAGCAGGGAGGAGTCCTTCGGGACTGAAGCTTTCTTT.

The rearrangement uses TRBV19 and TRBJ2-1; tentative D call: TRBD2 (5 bases). The V end lost 5 bases, the J end lost 10 bases, and 18 bases lay between the germline ends. CDR1 LNHDA and CDR2 SQIVND come from the germline V gene (reference sequence). The CDR3 is 14 residues long. The CDR3 is CASSLRTVVREQFF. CDR3 nucleotides: TGTGCCAGTAGTCTCCGGACTGTTGTTAGGGAGCAGTTCTTC.

The rearrangement uses TRBV30 and TRBJ2-3; 7 nucleotides line up with TRBD2. CDR1 and CDR2 from the germline V gene are GTSNPN and SVGIG (reference sequence). The V and J ends lost 0 bases and 0 bases, in that order; junction bases with no gene match: 6. The CDR3 contains 16 residues. This chain's CDR3 is CAWSVRAGLSTDTQYF. The CDR3 DNA reads TGTGCCTGGAGTGTACGAGCGGGATTAAGCACAGATACGCAGTATTTT. Based on the CDR3 plus reference TRBV30 and TRBJ2-3, the full variable domain is SQTIHQWPATLVQPVGSPLSLECTVEGTSNPNLYWYRQAAGRGLQLLFYSVGIGQISSEVPQNLSASRPQDRQFILSSKKLLLSDSGFYLCAWSVRAGLSTDTQYFGPGTRLTVL.

J is TRBJ2-1 and V is TRBV29-1; 8 nucleotides agree with TRBD2. The CDR3 extends over 15 amino acids. The germline V gene encodes CDR1 SQVTM and CDR2 ANQGSEA. For the CDR3, the DNA is TGCAGTATCCGGGGGCACGGGAGGGTCGGGAATGAGCAGTTCTTC. This codes for CSIRGHGRVGNEQFF.

The chain recombines TRBV6-2 or TRBV6-3 with TRBJ2-5; TRBD2 matches 7 bases. After removal of 4 bases from V and 1 base from J, the junction contained 9 bases not matched to a gene. Per the germline V gene, CDR1 is MNHEY and CDR2 is SVGEGT. The CDR3 is 16 residues long. The CDR3 DNA is TGTGCCAGCAGTTCGGTGGGAGGGCCTTCCCAAGAGACCCAGTACTTC. Protein: CASSSVGGPSQETQYF.

The V call is TRBV2, the J call TRBJ2-2; D possibly corresponds to TRBD2 (6 bases). Trimming shortened V by 2 bases and J by 1 base, and 11 bases separated the two germline ends. The CDR3 is 16 residues long. Germline V gene sequence: CDR1 SNHLY, CDR2 FYNNEI. CDR3 coding DNA: TGTGCCAGCAGTGAACTGGGGACTCTGAACACCGGGGAGCTGTTTTTT. Its protein product is CASSELGTLNTGELFF.

The rearrangement uses TRBV11-2 and TRBJ1-1; D remains unclear. There are 18 residues in the CDR3. Per the germline V gene, CDR1 is SGHAT and CDR2 is FQNNGV. V was clipped by 0 bases and J by 2 bases, with 19 bases between them. For the CDR3, the DNA is TGTGCCAGCAGCTTAGATATGTCCTTTTTGGCACCCAACACTGAAGCTTTCTTT. Translated, it gives CASSLDMSFLAPNTEAFF.

This sequence joins TRBV19 and TRBJ1-1, with D possibly matching TRBD1 (6 bases). CDR1 LNHDA and CDR2 SQIVND come from the germline V gene (reference sequence). CDR3 length: 14 residues. The V and J ends lost 3 bases and 10 bases respectively, with 18 bases between them. This chain's CDR3 is CASSITLTGGRAFF. CDR3 DNA sequence: TGTGCCAGTAGTATTACCTTGACAGGTGGTCGAGCTTTCTTT.